This T cell receptor beta chain comes out of a study of blood T cell repertoires in COVID-19. Turning to the study itself: Sites in the United States, Italy and Spain provided acute and convalescent COVID-19 samples. T cells, B-cell-depleted T cells, or PBMCs supplied cDNA or gDNA.

In the source study's methods: Amplification from reference gene primers served as the basis for estimated nucleated cell counts. This table comes from immunoSEQ multiplex PCR, and its TCRdb copy is limited to in-frame clones, with some not included. V and J calls and clone size are copied from that table; D and trimming were computed from the DNA. The table lists 350,000 to 400,000 clones, around 88% of them singletons, with 7.1% in the top ten. Seattle patients were enrolled while actively infected and followed longitudinally. The CDR3 length is 13 residues. Germline values: CDR1 SGDLS, CDR2 YYNGEE. Between the trimmed V and J ends, which lost 4 bases and 2 bases, there was a span of 10 bases.

V is TRBV9 and J is TRBJ2-7; perhaps TRBD2 as D (5 bases). The sequence derives from a woman between 55 and 75 years old with COVID-19, enrolled during active disease. The sequenced sample was peripheral blood. CDR3: CASSPPGTYEQYF. Written as DNA, the CDR3 is TGTGCCAGCAGCCCCCCGGGAACCTACGAGCAGTACTTC.